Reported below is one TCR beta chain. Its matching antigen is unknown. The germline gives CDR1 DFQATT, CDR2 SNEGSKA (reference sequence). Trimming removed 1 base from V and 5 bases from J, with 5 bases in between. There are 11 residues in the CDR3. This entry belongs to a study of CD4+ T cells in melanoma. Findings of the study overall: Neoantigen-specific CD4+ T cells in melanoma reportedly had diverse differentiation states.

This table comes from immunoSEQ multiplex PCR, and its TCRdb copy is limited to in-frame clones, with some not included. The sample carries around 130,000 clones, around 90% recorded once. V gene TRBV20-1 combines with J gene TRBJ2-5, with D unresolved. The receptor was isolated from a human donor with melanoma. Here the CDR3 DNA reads TGCAGTGCTAGAGCCGCCGAGACCCAGTACTTC. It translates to CSARAAETQYF.